This entry concerns a single T cell receptor beta chain. This record comes from a study of T cells after yellow fever vaccination. Germline CDR1 reads LGHNA; CDR2 reads YSLEER. V was clipped by 0 bases and J by 4 bases, with 9 bases between them. The length of the CDR3 is 15 residues. Via MiXCR, TCRdb re-called the 5' RACE reads, giving one row per CDR3 protein. The sample records around 230,000 distinct CDR3 sequences, over 6.5% being singletons. The receptor's source is a young man who received the YFV17D yellow fever vaccine. The starting material was CD4+ T cells sorted from PBMCs, obtained on the day of the yellow fever booster vaccination. V gene TRBV4-3 combines with J gene TRBJ1-4; unclear D gene. CDR3 in DNA: TGCGCCAGCAGCCAAGATCGGGCGGTTAATGAAAAACTGTTTTTT. This translates into CASSQDRAVNEKLFF.